This TCR beta chain was obtained from a study of T cell changes during pregnancy in multiple sclerosis. This clone was seen once. TCRdb keeps only in-frame clones here, not all; method: immunoSEQ multiplex PCR. The table shows over 60,000 clones, with roughly 91% occurring only once. This TCR was recovered from a female donor in good health, enrolled as a control in a pregnancy study. The source was peripheral blood, collected in the third trimester of pregnancy.

This chain's CDR3 is CASRLQGAMNYGYTF. CDR3 nucleotide sequence: TGTGCCAGCAGACTACAGGGGGCCATGAACTATGGCTACACCTTC. V and J are TRBV27 and TRBJ1-2, with TRBD1 identical over 9 bases. CDR1 MNHEY and CDR2 SMNVEV come from the germline V gene (reference sequence). The CDR3 runs to 15 residues. V was pared by 6 bases and J by 2 bases, with 7 bases of the junction left unmatched.